One and the same sample provided the 30 T cell receptor beta chains below, sequenced in a study of CD8 T cells in ankylosing spondylitis. The antigens these receptors bind are not known. Study-wide results and limits: Seemingly characteristic of ankylosing spondylitis blood was a TCR beta motif consisting of about 8 highly homologous variants.

A single record per CDR3 protein comes from TCRdb applying MiXCR to the 5' RACE reads. The profile shows roughly 700,000 distinct CDR3 sequences, around 17% of them singletons. Source material: blood, either unsorted or a sorted T cell fraction (not recorded which). Receptors originate from a male donor with ankylosing spondylitis.

The CDR3: CASSLVASYNEQFF. The CDR3, as DNA: TGTGCCAGCAGTTTAGTGGCCTCCTACAATGAGCAGTTCTTC. The rearrangement joins TRBV27 to TRBJ2-1; D is unresolved. The CDR3 is 14 residues long. V lost 2 bases, J lost 0 bases, and 5 bases lay in between. CDR1 and CDR2 from the germline V gene are MNHEY and SMNVEV (reference sequence).

This chain connects TRBV28 to TRBJ2-1, with TRBD2 as a possible D gene (5 bases). Germline assignment: CDR1 MDHEN and CDR2 SYDVKM. Between the trimmed V and J ends, which lost 7 bases and 7 bases, there was a span of 14 bases. The CDR3 length is 13 residues. CDR3 residues: CASTVLRGNEQFF. The CDR3 DNA reads as TGTGCCAGCACTGTTTTACGCGGGAATGAGCAGTTCTTC.

This clonotype was seen a few times. The V call is TRBV24-1, the J call TRBJ2-2; tentatively, D is TRBD2 (6 bases). V lost 2 bases, J lost 7 bases, and 13 bases lay in between. The germline gives CDR1 KGHDR, CDR2 SFDVKD. The CDR3 covers 15 residues. CDR3 sequence: CATSDSGEEYGELFF. The CDR3 DNA sequence: TGTGCCACCAGTGATTCCGGGGAGGAGTACGGGGAGCTGTTTTTT.

This clonotype was seen more than once but under ten times. This chain connects TRBV20-1 to TRBJ1-2; D possibly corresponds to TRBD1 (5 bases). V lost 1 base and J lost 2, with 17 bases in between. Germline V gene data show CDR1 as DFQATT and CDR2 as SNEGSKA (reference sequence). The CDR3 has 16 residues. The CDR3, as DNA: TGCAGTGCTAGAGCTCACCTCGGTGGGGGAAACTATGGCTACACCTTC. It translates to CSARAHLGGGNYGYTF.

This clonotype was found a few times. This chain connects TRBV10-3 to TRBJ2-3; a weak D match, TRBD1 (5 bases). Between the trimmed V and J ends, which lost 4 bases and 5 bases, there was a span of 16 bases. The germline gives CDR1 ENHRY, CDR2 SYGVKD. The CDR3 length is 15 residues. The CDR3 loop is CAISGSKQGGDTQYF. Written as DNA, the CDR3 is TGTGCCATCAGTGGGAGCAAGCAGGGTGGAGATACGCAGTATTTT.

This clonotype turned up a few times. The gene calls are TRBV29-1 and TRBJ2-1, with 9 bases identical to TRBD1. Trimming took 4 bases from V and 6 from J; bases not matched to a gene: 7. The CDR3 has 14 residues. Germline V gene sequence: CDR1 SQVTM, CDR2 ANQGSEA. The CDR3 region is CSVVRDREFNEQFF. CDR3 DNA: TGCAGCGTTGTTAGGGACAGGGAGTTCAATGAGCAGTTCTTC.

The chain links TRBV20-1 to TRBJ2-3; 8 positions agree with TRBD2. CDR1 and CDR2 from the germline V gene are DFQATT and SNEGSKA (reference sequence). The V gene end was trimmed by 6 bases and the J gene end by 2 bases; junction bases not matched to a gene: 4. The CDR3 is 13 residues long. The CDR3 loop is CSALAGLTDTQYF. The CDR3 DNA reads as TGCAGTGCCTTAGCGGGACTCACAGATACGCAGTATTTT.

This rearrangement joins TRBV27 to TRBJ2-7; D is unclear. CDR1 and CDR2 (germline): MNHEY, SMNVEV (reference sequence). The V end was cut by 5 bases, the J end by 3 bases, with 14 bases between. The CDR3 contains 14 residues. The CDR3 DNA sequence: TGTGCCAGCAGTGCGCGGACGGTCTTCTACGAGCAGTACTTC. Translation gives CASSARTVFYEQYF.

There are a few counts of this clonotype. V gene TRBV7-9 combines with J gene TRBJ1-2; a weak D match, TRBD1 (5 bases). V lost 1 base, J lost 3 bases, and 15 bases lay in between. Germline V gives CDR1 SEHNR, CDR2 FQNEAQ (reference sequence). CDR3 size: 16 residues. As DNA, the CDR3 is TGTGCCAGCAGCTTAGTTTCTGGGGGAGCGGACTATGGCTACACCTTC. This encodes CASSLVSGGADYGYTF.

The genes are TRBV6-1 and TRBJ2-1; TRBD1 matches 9 bases. The CDR3 spans 15 residues. The junction had 13 bases not matched to a gene; V was cut back by 7 bases and J by 9 bases. Per the germline V gene, CDR1 is MNHNS and CDR2 is SASEGT. The DNA of the CDR3 is TGTGCCAGCAAGTCGTCGTACAGGGGGCTCGGTGAGCAGTTCTTC. Amino acids: CASKSSYRGLGEQFF.

This clonotype has more than one count but fewer than ten. The chain has TRBV12-3 or TRBV12-4 and TRBJ2-7, with a tentative D call TRBD2 (5 bases). V shed 6 bases and J shed 6 bases, with 15 bases lying between them. The CDR3 covers 13 residues. As DNA, the CDR3 is TGTGCCAGCAGCTCGACTAACCGGGTCGAGCAGTACTTC. This translates into CASSSTNRVEQYF.

This clonotype was detected a few times. The chain joins TRBV20-1 to TRBJ2-2, with 7 bases that match TRBD2. Losses at the gene ends were 0 bases for V and 13 bases for J; bases not matched to a gene: 14. The germline CDR1 and CDR2 sequences are DFQATT and SNEGSKA (reference sequence). The CDR3 runs to 15 residues. The CDR3 spells CSARDDERGQRGLFF. The CDR3 DNA sequence: TGCAGTGCTAGAGACGATGAGCGGGGCCAACGAGGGCTGTTTTTT.

This clonotype was seen a handful of times. The DNA of the CDR3 is TGTGCCAGCATCAGGGACAGGGAGTATGGCTACACCTTC. Translated, it gives CASIRDREYGYTF. This chain links TRBV6-1 with TRBJ1-2; 9 bases line up with TRBD1. The CDR3 sequence is 13 residues long. From germline, CDR1 is MNHNS and CDR2 SASEGT. Trimming at V came to 7 bases and at J to 5 bases, leaving 5 bases not matched to a gene.

This clonotype was picked up a small number of times. The chain employs TRBV3-1 and TRBJ2-7; weak D call: TRBD1 (6 bases). CDR3 size: 15 residues. Germline values: CDR1 LGHDT, CDR2 YNNKEL (reference sequence). Trimming shortened V by 5 bases and J by 0 bases, and 14 bases separated the two germline ends. The CDR3 reads CASSAGQFPSYEQYF. The CDR3 DNA follows: TGTGCCAGCAGCGCAGGACAGTTTCCCTCCTACGAGCAGTACTTC.

The chain couples TRBV7-3 to TRBJ2-3, with D possibly being TRBD2 (6 bases). The V and J ends lost 3 bases and 2 bases respectively, with 9 bases between them. There are 14 residues in the CDR3. The germline CDR1 and CDR2 sequences are SGHTA and FQGTGA. The CDR3 sequence is CASSFWGDTDTQYF. The DNA for the CDR3 is TGTGCCAGCAGCTTTTGGGGGGACACAGATACGCAGTATTTT. Drawing the rest from reference TRBV7-3 and TRBJ2-3, the complete variable domain is GAGVSQTPSNKVTEKGKYVELRCDPISGHTALYWYRQSLGQGPEFLIYFQGTGAADDSGLPNDRFFAVRPEGSVSTLKIQRTERGDSAVYLCASSFWGDTDTQYFGPGTRLTVL.

This clonotype was recorded a few times. The V call is TRBV18, the J call TRBJ2-7; possible D gene TRBD1, 6 bases. With 3 bases removed from V and 3 bases from J, the gap between germline ends came to 9 bases. Germline loops: CDR1 KGHSH, CDR2 LQKENI. The CDR3 contains 13 residues. CDR3 residues: CASSPGHNYEQYF. As DNA, the CDR3 is TGTGCCAGCTCACCGGGACATAACTACGAGCAGTACTTC.

This clonotype was picked up a small number of times. V gene TRBV4-1 combines with J gene TRBJ1-2, with TRBD1 matching 10 bases. V lost 2 bases, J lost 6 bases, and 6 bases stayed unmatched. Germline V CDR1 and CDR2: MGHRA, YSYEKL. The CDR3 has 15 residues. The CDR3 spells CASSQPDRGDHGYTF. In DNA form, the CDR3 reads TGCGCCAGCAGCCAACCGGACAGGGGGGATCATGGCTACACCTTC.

J is TRBJ1-3 and V is TRBV12-3 or TRBV12-4, with 7 bases identical to TRBD1. J lost 3 bases, V lost 5 bases, and 7 bases had no gene match. This CDR3 is built from 15 residues. CDR3 nucleotide sequence: TGTGCCAGCAGTCCCAGGGGGATAGGTGGAAACACCATATATTTT. This encodes CASSPRGIGGNTIYF.

In its sample, this clonotype was seen many times. The rearrangement joins TRBV7-9 to TRBJ2-3, with D perhaps matching TRBD1 or TRBD2 (6 bases each). V was cut by 6 bases and J by 2 bases, with 15 bases left in between. The CDR3 loop spans 15 amino acids. Germline-derived CDR1 and CDR2 are SEHNR and FQNEAQ (reference sequence). Here the CDR3 reads CASRNDRTITDTQYF. The CDR3 DNA sequence: TGTGCCAGCAGAAACGACAGGACTATCACAGATACGCAGTATTTT.

This chain joins TRBV6-1 and TRBJ2-5; D is tentatively TRBD1 or TRBD2 (5 bases each). The CDR3 contains 14 residues. Germline CDR1 and CDR2: MNHNS and SASEGT. V shed 6 bases and J shed 1 base, with 12 bases lying between them. CDR3 protein: CASRGTAVQETQYF. Here the CDR3 DNA reads TGTGCCAGCAGAGGGACCGCCGTCCAAGAGACCCAGTACTTC.

Here the CDR3 reads CASSLMGAGQPQHF. In nucleotides, the CDR3 is TGTGCCAGCAGCTTAATGGGGGCTGGGCAGCCCCAGCATTTT. V is TRBV7-2 and J is TRBJ1-5; a weak D match, TRBD1 (6 bases). The CDR3 contains 14 residues. Trimming took off 2 bases at V and 7 bases at J, with 12 bases between the two ends. Germline loops: CDR1 SGHTA, CDR2 FQGNSA. Supplemented by reference TRBV7-2 and TRBJ1-5, the full variable domain reads GAGVSQSPSNKVTEKGKDVELRCDPISGHTALYWYRQSLGQGLEFLIYFQGNSAPDKSGLPSDRFSAERTGGSVSTLTIQRTQQEDSAVYLCASSLMGAGQPQHFGDGTRLSIL.

This sequence joins TRBV29-1 and TRBJ2-2; perhaps TRBD2 as D (6 bases). The CDR3 totals 13 residues. Per the germline V gene, CDR1 is SQVTM and CDR2 is ANQGSEA. The V and J ends lost 6 bases and 6 bases respectively, with 14 bases between them. The CDR3 loop is CSVRVGSAGELFF. CDR3 bases: TGCAGCGTGAGGGTCGGGAGCGCCGGGGAGCTGTTTTTT.

This clonotype has only a few counts. The chain has TRBV9 and TRBJ1-3; D is unclear. V dropped 0 bases and J dropped 0 bases, with 7 bases sitting between them. The CDR3 is 15 residues long. The V gene's germline CDR1 is SGDLS and CDR2 YYNGEE. DNA for the CDR3: TGTGCCAGCAGCGTAGACGGATTCTCTGGAAACACCATATATTTT. Amino acids: CASSVDGFSGNTIYF.

As concerns this clonotype: This CDR3 fails to terminate in the conserved phenylalanine or tryptophan, so it likely reflects a read error. The chain recombines TRBV7-9 with TRBJ1-1; the D gene is possibly TRBD1 (6 bases). Between the trimmed V and J ends, which lost 7 bases and 3 bases, there was a span of 18 bases. Germline assignment: CDR1 SEHNR and CDR2 FQNEAQ (reference sequence). This CDR3 has 15 amino acids. The CDR3 loop is CASTVMGGADTEAFI. The CDR3, as DNA: TGTGCCAGCACCGTGATGGGGGGCGCAGACACTGAAGCTTTCATT.

The rearrangement joins TRBV20-1 to TRBJ2-7; 11 nucleotides line up with TRBD2. Germline CDR1 is DFQATT and CDR2 is SNEGSKA (reference sequence). This CDR3 is built from 15 residues. V shed 6 bases and J 5 bases; nucleotides not matched to a gene: 12. As DNA, the CDR3 is TGCAGTGCAGAGAGCCTAGCGGGAGGTAAAAACGAGCAGTACTTC. Translation: CSAESLAGGKNEQYF.

The V and J genes are TRBV21-1 and TRBJ2-2; the DNA was not used to check the table's D call, TRBD2. TRBV21-1 is noted as a pseudogene. The CDR3 is 19 amino acids. The CDR3 is CASSNSGLAGGPHTGELFF. The CDR3 DNA sequence: TGTGCCAGCAGCAACTCGGGACTAGCGGGAGGCCCCCACACCGGGGAGCTGTTTTTT.

This clonotype was recorded a few times. The rearrangement links TRBV11-2 to TRBJ1-5; D is unclear. CDR3 length: 13 residues. Between the trimmed V and J ends, which lost 1 base and 4 bases, there was a span of 5 bases. The V gene's germline CDR1 is SGHAT and CDR2 FQNNGV. The CDR3 loop is CASSLVKNQPQHF. The CDR3 DNA follows: TGTGCCAGCAGCTTAGTAAAGAATCAGCCCCAGCATTTT.

This clonotype has just a few counts. The rearrangement joins TRBV14 to TRBJ2-1; 7 bases fit TRBD1. The CDR3 has 16 residues. Germline V lookup: CDR1 SGHDN, CDR2 FVKESK. Trimming cost V 7 bases and J 6 bases; bases outside gene matches: 15. The CDR3 nucleotides read TGTGCCAGCAAGCCTTTGACAGGGTCGCCCCTCAATGAGCAGTTCTTC. This translates into CASKPLTGSPLNEQFF.

The table lists this clonotype with a few counts. The gene calls are TRBV12-3 or TRBV12-4 and TRBJ1-1; maybe TRBD1 (6 bases). Trimming stripped 3 bases from V and 4 bases from J, with 15 bases between. The CDR3 is 15 amino acids. The CDR3 sequence: CASSFRTRGATEAFF. In DNA form, the CDR3 reads TGTGCCAGCAGTTTTAGGACTCGGGGGGCCACTGAAGCTTTCTTT.

This clonotype occurred a few times. The chain combines TRBV6-2 or TRBV6-3 with TRBJ1-3; D remains unclear. Looked up from germline, CDR1 is MNHEY and CDR2 is SVGEGT. Between the trimmed V and J ends, which lost 11 bases and 0 bases, there was a span of 11 bases. The CDR3 runs to 13 residues. The CDR3, as DNA: TGTGCCGCTTGCCGGTCCTCTGGAAACACCATATATTTT. It specifies CAACRSSGNTIYF.